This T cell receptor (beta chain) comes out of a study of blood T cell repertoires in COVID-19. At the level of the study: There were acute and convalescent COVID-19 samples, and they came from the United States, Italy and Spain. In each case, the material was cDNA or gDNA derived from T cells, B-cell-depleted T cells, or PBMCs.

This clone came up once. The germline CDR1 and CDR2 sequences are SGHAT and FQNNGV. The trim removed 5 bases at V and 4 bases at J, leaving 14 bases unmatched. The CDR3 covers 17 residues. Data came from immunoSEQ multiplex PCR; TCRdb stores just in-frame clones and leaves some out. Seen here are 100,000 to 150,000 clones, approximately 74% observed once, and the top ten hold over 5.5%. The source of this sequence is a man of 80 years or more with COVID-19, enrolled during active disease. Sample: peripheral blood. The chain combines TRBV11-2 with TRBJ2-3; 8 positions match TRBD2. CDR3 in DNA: TGTGCCAGCAGCATATGGCCGGGACTAGGGGGGCCAGATACGCAGTATTTT. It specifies CASSIWPGLGGPDTQYF. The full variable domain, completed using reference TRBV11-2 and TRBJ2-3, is EAGVAQSPRYKIIEKRQSVAFWCNPISGHATLYWYQQILGQGPKLLIQFQNNGVVDDSQLPKDRFSAERLKGVDSTLKIQPAKLEDSAVYLCASSIWPGLGGPDTQYFGPGTRLTVL.